This T cell receptor (beta chain) is drawn from a study of T cells after yellow fever vaccination (dated by TCRdb to between 2018 and 2021). With respect to the entire study: The SMART-Seq v4 Ultra Low Input RNA kit was used to prepare libraries from fractions with low cell numbers. To track T-cell clones before and after primary and booster YFV17D yellow fever vaccination, bulk TCR alpha and beta repertoires were sequenced longitudinally. Two healthy male donors, one aged 18 to 30 and one aged 30 to 40 years, made up the cohort. Blood was collected at multiple timepoints before and after primary and secondary immunization, and bulk PBMC replicates and cell subsets were isolated. General study outcomes and caveats: A small share of clonotypes was detected in both CD4 and CD8 compartments, with the overlap likely arising from convergent recombination. Only two donors were included in the study, so the extent to which the findings can be generalized is limited. After the booster, most clones that had expanded after primary vaccination were detected again (around 96% of CD4 and roughly nine tenths of CD8), suggesting broad maintenance of memory. Because abundant contaminating clonotypes from the bulk population could be contained in FACS-sorted repertoires, computational filtering was required. Compared with the primary T-cell response, the secondary T-cell response was faster but weaker, reaching its peak on day 5 rather than on day 15.

This clonotype was observed many times. Its antigen is still unknown. The record has no base qualities; no much larger clone is one base away. Cut back by 2 bases and 4 bases, the V and J ends lie 12 bases apart. The germline V gene encodes CDR1 SEHNR and CDR2 FQNEAQ (reference sequence). CDR3 length: 14 amino acids, cysteine to phenylalanine. CDR3 DNA only is kept here, 42 bases in frame from base 1. In light of the paper, this sample's treatment or condition label describes: live attenuated yellow fever vaccine strain. A standard Ficoll-Paque protocol was used to isolate PBMCs from peripheral blood. Dynabeads CD4 and CD8 positive selection kits were used to isolate CD4 and CD8 T-cell fractions. RNA was extracted with TriZol from bulk PBMCs, CD4 and CD8 fractions, and dextramer-positive and dextramer-negative fractions. TCRdb names Illumina NovaSeq 6000 as the instrument used. TCR cDNA was synthesized by 5'RACE template switching, which introduced a universal primer site and unique molecular identifiers. Priming of cDNA synthesis was performed from both the TCR alpha and TCR beta constant segments. Library amplification used two PCR steps, and the second PCR step added sample barcodes and sequencing adapters. Sequencing of the libraries was done on either Illumina HiSeq 2500 (2x100 bp) or NovaSeq (2x150 bp). The paper's data handling went like this. Reads were demultiplexed and collapsed into UMI consensus sequences with MIGEC, and V(D)J alignment was performed with MiXCR. Using edgeR on replicate PBMC samples, clonotypes were called vaccine-responding if FDR was below 0.01 and the log2 fold change was above 5 up to day 15. Bulk clonotypes were assigned CD4 or CD8 identity according to which sequenced CD4 or CD8 repertoire held them at higher abundance. The public sequencing data were trimmed at Q25 with fastp and processed into clonotypes with MiXCR by TCRdb, which kept only in-frame beta chains. Each entry is one CDR3 protein sequence, shown with its most common DNA and genes. TCRdb, rather than the study authors, made the V and J calls. The sample yields about 260,000 distinct CDR3 sequences; roughly 4.8% were counted once. About 3.5% of the sample is taken by the ten largest.

The source material was CD4+ T cells sorted from PBMCs, sampled on the day of the yellow fever booster vaccination. This clonotype was obtained from a man between 18 and 29 years old who received the YFV17D yellow fever vaccine. The chain couples TRBV7-9 to TRBJ2-7, with a tentative D gene TRBD1 over 6 matching bases. The CDR3 region: CASSLSQGPYEQYF. The nucleotide sequence reads as follows: TGTGCCAGCAGCTTATCCCAGGGGCCATACGAGCAGTACTTC.